Below are 4 T cell receptor beta chains sequenced from a single sample in a study of cytomegalovirus exposure and HLA in healthy donors. Libraries were prepared by immunoSEQ multiplex PCR; TCRdb keeps only in-frame clonotypes and omits some of them. The table records hundreds of thousands of clones, roughly 88% of them present only once. Sequencing was performed on PBMCs. These receptors all stem from a woman aged 30 to 39 in good health and CMV-seronegative.

Concerning this clone itself: One base away lies a much larger clone, so this may be a sequencing read error. This sequence joins TRBV7-2 and TRBJ2-7, with 9 bases that match TRBD2. Germline V CDR1 and CDR2: SGHTA, FQGNSA. This CDR3 is 14 amino acids long. J lost 2 bases, V lost 3 bases, and 2 bases had no gene match. CDR3 sequence: CASSLTSGAYEQYF. The DNA for the CDR3 is TGTGCCAGCAGCTTGACTAGCGGAGCCTACGAGCAGTACTTC.

The genes are TRBV7-9 and TRBJ2-1; 12 bases are shared with TRBD2. CDR3 length equals 16 residues. V trimming: 5 bases; J trimming: 5 bases; junction bases outside the gene matches: 7. Germline-derived CDR1 and CDR2 are SEHNR and FQNEAQ (reference sequence). The CDR3 DNA sequence: TGTGCCAGCAGCGGGACGGGACTAGCGGGTGACAATGAGCAGTTCTTC. Protein product: CASSGTGLAGDNEQFF.

V gene TRBV25-1 combines with J gene TRBJ2-7; D is uncertain. Germline loops: CDR1 MGHDK, CDR2 SYGVNS. The CDR3 has 14 amino acids. The V and J ends lost 2 bases and 0 bases respectively, with 8 bases between them. This chain's CDR3 is CASSEGGYSYEQYF. CDR3 DNA sequence: TGTGCCAGCAGTGAAGGTGGGTACTCCTACGAGCAGTACTTC.

The chain uses TRBV25-1 and TRBJ1-1; possible D gene TRBD1, 6 bases. The CDR3 has 13 amino acids. Germline V gives CDR1 MGHDK, CDR2 SYGVNS. Trimming took 7 bases from V and 1 from J, leaving 10 bases between them. The chain's CDR3 is CASKGGKNTEAFF. The DNA of the CDR3 is TGTGCCAGCAAAGGGGGAAAGAACACTGAAGCTTTCTTT. Based on the CDR3 plus reference TRBV25-1 and TRBJ1-1, the full variable domain is EADIYQTPRYLVIGTGKKITLECSQTMGHDKMYWYQQDPGMELHLIHYSYGVNSTEKGDLSSESTVSRIRTEHFPLTLESARPSHTSQYLCASKGGKNTEAFFGQGTRLTVV.